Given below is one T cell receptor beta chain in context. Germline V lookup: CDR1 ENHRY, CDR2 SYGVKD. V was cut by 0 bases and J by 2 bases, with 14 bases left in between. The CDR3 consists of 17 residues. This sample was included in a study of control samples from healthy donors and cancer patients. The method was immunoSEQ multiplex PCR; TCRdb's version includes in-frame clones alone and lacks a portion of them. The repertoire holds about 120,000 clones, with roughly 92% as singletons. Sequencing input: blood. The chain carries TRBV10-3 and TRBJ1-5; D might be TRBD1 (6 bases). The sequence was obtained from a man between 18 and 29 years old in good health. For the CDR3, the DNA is TGTGCCATCAGTGAGTCGTGGGGCAGGGGCGGCAATCAGCCCCAGCATTTT. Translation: CAISESWGRGGNQPQHF.